The clone carrying this T cell receptor beta chain occurred a few times. CDR1 and CDR2 from the germline V gene are MDHEN and SYDVKM. V lost 6 bases and J 0 bases, leaving 13 bases between the germline ends. The CDR3 covers 15 residues. Each CDR3 protein is one row after TCRdb ran MiXCR on the RT-PCR reads. Of about 170,000 distinct CDR3 sequences listed, about an eighth are singletons. This record belongs to a study of response to subunit inactivated influenza vaccine. The same sample was also studied in work on T cells expressing NK-cell markers. According to that study: With UMIs, 5'RACE template switching was used to make TCR beta cDNA. CD3+CD56+NKG2C+, CD3+CD56+NKG2C- and CD3+CD56-NKG2C+ T cells, once sorted, supplied the TCR beta repertoires. The contribution of dominant NKG2C+ clonotypes to CD8+ T cells in roughly six donors was roughly 1.0-7.5%. The leading position in the CD3+CD56-NKG2C+ fraction of a few donors also went to these clonotypes.

This specimen was CD8+ T cells sorted from PBMCs, taken roughly 12 days after vaccination. V and J are TRBV28 and TRBJ2-3; TRBD2 might be the D (5 bases). The TCR was taken from a man aged 50 to 60 who received an inactivated influenza vaccine. CDR3 amino acids: CASSPSGASTDTQYF. The CDR3 DNA is TGTGCCAGCAGCCCCAGCGGTGCTAGCACAGATACGCAGTATTTT. The complete variable domain, with remaining parts taken from reference TRBV28 and TRBJ2-3, reads DVKVTQSSRYLVKRTGEKVFLECVQDMDHENMFWYRQDPGLGLRLIYFSYDVKMKEKGDIPEGYSVSREKKERFSLILESASTNQTSMYLCASSPSGASTDTQYFGPGTRLTVL.